This TCR beta chain is drawn from a study of cytomegalovirus exposure and HLA in healthy donors. Repertoires were generated with immunoSEQ multiplex PCR, while TCRdb's copy carries only in-frame clones and drops some. The sample carries over 250,000 clones, 80% to 90% recorded once. V lost 5 bases, J lost 6 bases, and 6 bases lay in between. This CDR3 has 11 residues. Per the germline V gene, CDR1 is SGHDT and CDR2 is YYEEEE. In its sample, this clone was seen a few times. The TCR comes from a woman aged 18-29 years in good health and CMV-seronegative. The chain is built from TRBV5-6 and TRBJ1-5; no firm D call. Sequenced input: PBMCs. The CDR3 nucleotides are TGTGCCAGCAGTGAGAGTCAGCCCCAGCATTTT. Translation: CASSESQPQHF.